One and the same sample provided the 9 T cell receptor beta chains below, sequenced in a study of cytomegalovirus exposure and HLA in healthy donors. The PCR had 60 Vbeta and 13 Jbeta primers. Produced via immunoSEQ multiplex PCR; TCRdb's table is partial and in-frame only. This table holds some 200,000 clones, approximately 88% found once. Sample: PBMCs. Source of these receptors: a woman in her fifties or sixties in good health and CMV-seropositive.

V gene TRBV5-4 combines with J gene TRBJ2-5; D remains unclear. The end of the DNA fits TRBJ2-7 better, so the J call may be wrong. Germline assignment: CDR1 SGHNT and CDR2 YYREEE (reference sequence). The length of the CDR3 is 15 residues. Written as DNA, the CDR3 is TGTGCCAGCAGCCTTGGAGTCGAGGAATTAAGCGAGCAGTACTTC. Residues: CASSLGVEELSEQYF.

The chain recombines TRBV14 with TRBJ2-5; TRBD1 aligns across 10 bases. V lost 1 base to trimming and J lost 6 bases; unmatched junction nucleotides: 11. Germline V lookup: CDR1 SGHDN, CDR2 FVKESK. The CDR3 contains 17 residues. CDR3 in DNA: TGTGCCAGCAGCCAAGTTGGCAAGACAGGGGGCCTAAAGACCCAGTACTTC. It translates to CASSQVGKTGGLKTQYF.

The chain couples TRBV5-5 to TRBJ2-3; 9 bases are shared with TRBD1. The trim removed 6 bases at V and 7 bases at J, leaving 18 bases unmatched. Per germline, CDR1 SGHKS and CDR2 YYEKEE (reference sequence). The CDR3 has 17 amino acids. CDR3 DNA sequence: TGTGCCAGCAACTCATCACCGGGACAGGGAATTATTAATACGCAGTATTTT. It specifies CASNSSPGQGIINTQYF.

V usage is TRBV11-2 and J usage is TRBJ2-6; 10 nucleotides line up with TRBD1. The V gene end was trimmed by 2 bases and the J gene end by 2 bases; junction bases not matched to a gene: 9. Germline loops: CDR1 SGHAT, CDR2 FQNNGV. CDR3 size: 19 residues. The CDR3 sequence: CASSLSIPGQGTGANVLTF. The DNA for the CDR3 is TGTGCCAGCAGCTTAAGCATACCGGGACAGGGGACTGGGGCCAACGTCCTGACTTTC.

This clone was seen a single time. In nucleotides, the CDR3 is TGTGCCAGCTCACCAAGGACAGGGGGCAATGAGCAGTTCTTC. This gives the protein CASSPRTGGNEQFF. The rearrangement links TRBV18 to TRBJ2-1, with 10 positions matching TRBD1. Germline CDR1 and CDR2: KGHSH and LQKENI. V was pared by 2 bases and J by 6 bases, with 1 base of the junction left unmatched. The CDR3 contains 14 residues.

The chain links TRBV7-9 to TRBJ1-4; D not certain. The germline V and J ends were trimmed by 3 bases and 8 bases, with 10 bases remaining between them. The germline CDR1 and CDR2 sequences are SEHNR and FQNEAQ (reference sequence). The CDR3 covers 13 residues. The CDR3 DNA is TGTGCCAGCAGCTTCGGGCGGGTGGAAAAACTGTTTTTT. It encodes CASSFGRVEKLFF.

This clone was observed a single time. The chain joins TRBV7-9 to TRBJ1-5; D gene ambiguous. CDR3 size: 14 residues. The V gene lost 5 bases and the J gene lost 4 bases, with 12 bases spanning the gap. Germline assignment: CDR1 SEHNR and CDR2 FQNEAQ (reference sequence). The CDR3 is CASSLDRENQPQHF. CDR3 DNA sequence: TGTGCCAGCAGCCTGGACCGGGAGAATCAGCCCCAGCATTTT. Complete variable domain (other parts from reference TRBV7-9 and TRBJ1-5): DTGVSQNPRHKITKRGQNVTFRCDPISEHNRLYWYRQTLGQGPEFLTYFQNEAQLEKSRLLSDRFSAERPKGSFSTLEIQRTEQGDSAMYLCASSLDRENQPQHFGDGTRLSIL.

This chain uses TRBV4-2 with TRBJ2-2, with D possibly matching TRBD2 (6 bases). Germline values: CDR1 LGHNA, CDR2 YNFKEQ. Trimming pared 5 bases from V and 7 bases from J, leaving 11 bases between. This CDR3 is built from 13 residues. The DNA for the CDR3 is TGTGCCAGCAGCGCTGGAGGGATCGGGGAGCTGTTTTTT. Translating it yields CASSAGGIGELFF.

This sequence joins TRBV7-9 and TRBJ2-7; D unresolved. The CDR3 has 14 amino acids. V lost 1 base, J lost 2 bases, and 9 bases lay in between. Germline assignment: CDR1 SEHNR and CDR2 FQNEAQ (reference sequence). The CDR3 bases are TGTGCCAGCAGCTTAGATCCCTACCCCTACGAGCAGTACTTC. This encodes CASSLDPYPYEQYF.